This T cell receptor (beta chain) originates from a study of CD8+ T cells in alopecia areata. Overall study findings and caveats: Affected lesional scalp, above all in alopecia totalis/universalis, was more clonal than normal scalp. Scalp sample data also include resident alphabeta T cells from normal skin. Clarity of TCR sharing across patients fell short of that in mice, possibly HLA-related.

The V gene end was trimmed by 5 bases and the J gene end by 7 bases; junction bases not matched to a gene: 17. This CDR3 has 17 amino acids. Germline lookup yields CDR1 MDHEN and CDR2 SYDVKM. Extraction and reverse transcription of RNA yielded cDNA as the sequencing template. Some clones are missing from TCRdb's copy, which holds only in-frame ones; the method was immunoSEQ multiplex PCR. This sample has around 120,000 clones, with around 61% found just once. As to this clone: Its specificity is unknown.

PBMCs, the starting material, were the source of sorted CD4+ and CD8+ T cells. The TCR was taken from a human donor in good health. Sequencing used CD4+ T cells sorted from blood. The chain joins TRBV28 to TRBJ2-3; 8 positions agree with TRBD2. CDR3 amino acids: CASSGQYSGATAYTQYF. The CDR3 DNA is TGTGCCAGCAGTGGACAATATAGCGGGGCTACCGCCTATACGCAGTATTTT. The full variable domain, rest sourced from reference TRBV28 and TRBJ2-3, is DVKVTQSSRYLVKRTGEKVFLECVQDMDHENMFWYRQDPGLGLRLIYFSYDVKMKEKGDIPEGYSVSREKKERFSLILESASTNQTSMYLCASSGQYSGATAYTQYFGPGTRLTVL.